This T cell receptor (beta chain) stems from a study of blood T cell repertoires in COVID-19. Across the whole study: PBMCs, B-cell-depleted T cells, or T cells were the source of the cDNA or gDNA that made up the material.

V was pared by 0 bases and J by 4 bases, with 2 bases of the junction left unmatched. The V gene's germline CDR1 is SGHRS and CDR2 YFSETQ. The CDR3 extends over 15 amino acids. The data were produced by immunoSEQ multiplex PCR, yet TCRdb's version contains in-frame clones alone and is incomplete. The sample yields roughly 240,000 clones, approximately 86% seen once. Sequenced input: peripheral blood. The sequence was obtained from a woman in her 30s who had recovered from COVID-19. The J gene is TRBJ2-5, the V gene TRBV5-1; 11 bases agree with TRBD1. The DNA for the CDR3 is TGCGCCAGCAGCTTGGGGACAGGGGGCCGAGAGACCCAGTACTTC. It translates to CASSLGTGGRETQYF. Full variable domain (remainder filled in from reference TRBV5-1 and TRBJ2-5): KAGVTQTPRYLIKTRGQQVTLSCSPISGHRSVSWYQQTPGQGLQFLFEYFSETQRNKGNFPGRFSGRQFSNSRSEMNVSTLELGDSALYLCASSLGTGGRETQYFGPGTRLLVL.